The 32 T cell receptor beta chains below were found in one sample sequenced in a study of T cells in tuberculosis. Cells were sorted from thawed PBMC rested overnight and stained with GMM-loaded CD1B tetramer, viability dye and anti-CD3. The lipid loaded on the CD1B tetramers was C32 glucose monomycolate from Rhodococcus equi. The method was immunoSEQ multiplex PCR; TCRdb's version includes in-frame clones alone and lacks a portion of them. The sample comprises tens of thousands of clones, roughly 90% of which are singletons, and approximately 2% rests with the top ten. Input material: CD1b-GMM tetramer-negative cells sorted from PBMCs. These receptors originate from an adult woman with latent tuberculosis.

The genes are TRBV13 and TRBJ1-2; 7 bases align to TRBD1. V was pared by 5 bases and J by 1 base, with 7 bases of the junction left unmatched. From germline, CDR1 is PRHDT and CDR2 FYEKMQ (reference sequence). This CDR3 comprises 15 residues. CDR3 DNA sequence: TGTGCCAGCAGCCCCCGACAGGGCCGTAACTATGGCTACACCTTC. This sequence encodes CASSPRQGRNYGYTF.

This clone was counted only a few times. The chain employs TRBV28 and TRBJ2-7, with 9 bases fitting TRBD1. The CDR3 runs to 13 residues. Germline trimming cut 4 bases from V and 3 bases from J; bases unmatched to any gene: 1. Germline assignment: CDR1 MDHEN and CDR2 SYDVKM. The CDR3 DNA is TGTGCCAGCAGTTGGACAGGGGACTACGAGCAGTACGTC. Translation: CASSWTGDYEQYV.

The genes are TRBV5-1 and TRBJ2-3, with 9 bases that match TRBD1. CDR1 and CDR2 (germline): SGHRS, YFSETQ. The junction had 11 bases not matched to a gene; V was cut back by 0 bases and J by 6 bases. CDR3 length: 17 amino acids. The CDR3 DNA follows: TGCGCCAGCAGCTTGGGGAGGGAGTGGACAGGGGCCGATACGCAGTATTTT. Protein: CASSLGREWTGADTQYF.

The gene calls are TRBV15 and TRBJ2-2, with D possibly matching TRBD2 (5 bases). CDR1 is LNHNV, CDR2 YYDKDF, per germline (reference sequence). CDR3 size: 16 residues. The V gene lost 0 bases and the J gene lost 3 bases, with 11 bases spanning the gap. The chain's CDR3 is CATSRDGLRDTGELFF. The CDR3 nucleotides are TGTGCCACCAGCAGAGATGGATTGAGGGACACCGGGGAGCTGTTTTTT.

J is TRBJ1-2 and V is TRBV11-2; D is ambiguous. Trimming took off 1 base at V and 0 bases at J, with 12 bases between the two ends. Per the germline V gene, CDR1 is SGHAT and CDR2 is FQNNGV. CDR3 length equals 16 residues. CDR3 bases: TGTGCCAGCAGCTTAGGGATTGTGGGAGCTAACTATGGCTACACCTTC. It is translated as CASSLGIVGANYGYTF.

The chain uses TRBV20-1 and TRBJ1-2; no definite D call. This CDR3 region has 11 residues. Deletions cut 8 bases from V and 6 bases from J, with 13 bases between. Germline-derived CDR1 and CDR2 are DFQATT and SNEGSKA (reference sequence). The CDR3 reads CSPPGIHGYTF. CDR3 coding DNA: TGCAGTCCTCCAGGTATTCATGGCTACACCTTC.

The V call is TRBV7-2, the J call TRBJ2-7; a possible D gene is TRBD1 (6 bases). There are 18 residues in the CDR3. The germline CDR1 and CDR2 sequences are SGHTA and FQGNSA. Trimming pared 0 bases from V and 2 bases from J, leaving 20 bases between. In DNA, the CDR3 is TGTGCCAGCAGCTTAGCGGCCCCCCGGACAGCCTTAACCTACGAGCAGTACTTC. This gives the protein CASSLAAPRTALTYEQYF.

V is TRBV6-1 and J is TRBJ2-5; 8 positions agree with TRBD1. This CDR3 region has 16 residues. Germline CDR1 MNHNS, CDR2 SASEGT. V dropped 3 bases and J dropped 7; count of bases not matched to a gene: 13. The CDR3 DNA sequence: TGTGCCAGCAGTGACCCTCGAGCAGGGGGCGTAGGGACCCAGTACTTC. It encodes CASSDPRAGGVGTQYF.

This clone was recorded once. The chain couples TRBV19 to TRBJ2-1; the match to TRBD2 covers 7 bases. This CDR3 spans 14 amino acids. V trimming: 1 base; J trimming: 3 bases; junction bases outside the gene matches: 0. Germline loops: CDR1 LNHDA, CDR2 SQIVND (reference sequence). The CDR3 DNA reads as TGTGCCAGTAGTATAGTAGCGGGCTACAATGAGCAGTTCTTC. Translated, it gives CASSIVAGYNEQFF.

This rearrangement joins TRBV4-3 to TRBJ2-1, with D possibly matching TRBD1 (5 bases). Germline-derived CDR1 and CDR2 are LGHNA and YSLEER. CDR3 length: 13 amino acids. Trimming shortened V by 0 bases and J by 9 bases, and 9 bases separated the two germline ends. The CDR3 bases are TGCGCCAGCAGCCAAGATTTTCAGGGTGAGCAGTTCTTC. Its translation: CASSQDFQGEQFF.

This chain connects TRBV30 to TRBJ1-2, with D hard to call. There are 12 residues in the CDR3. The V gene lost 4 bases and the J gene lost 4 bases, with 10 bases spanning the gap. Germline CDR1 and CDR2: GTSNPN and SVGIG (reference sequence). The CDR3: CAWNGETYGYTF. The CDR3 nucleotides are TGTGCCTGGAATGGAGAGACCTATGGCTACACCTTC.

This rearrangement joins TRBV18 to TRBJ2-7, with D possibly TRBD2 on 7 matching bases. V shed 2 bases and J shed 5 bases, with 10 bases lying between them. CDR3 size: 13 residues. Germline V gene data show CDR1 as KGHSH and CDR2 as LQKENI. CDR3 amino acids: CASSPGGGHEQYV. The CDR3 bases are TGTGCCAGCTCACCAGGGGGGGGCCACGAGCAGTACGTC.

The CDR3 DNA sequence: TGTGCCAGCAGTGGGGGACAGCGCGACTATGGCTACACCTTC. This encodes CASSGGQRDYGYTF. The V and J genes are TRBV6-1 and TRBJ1-2; 7 positions agree with TRBD1. Germline V gene sequence: CDR1 MNHNS, CDR2 SASEGT. J gave up 3 bases and V 4 bases, and 5 bases lay outside the gene matches. This CDR3 contains 14 residues.

The chain uses TRBV5-1 and TRBJ2-5, with 8 bases that match TRBD2. Germline loops: CDR1 SGHRS, CDR2 YFSETQ. V gave up 4 bases and J gave up 4 bases; unmatched junction bases: 6. The CDR3 sequence is 14 residues long. The CDR3 sequence is CASSLGTSAETQYF. CDR3 nucleotide sequence: TGCGCCAGCAGCCTCGGGACTAGTGCAGAGACCCAGTACTTC.

This chain joins TRBV6-5 and TRBJ1-5, with a weak D call TRBD1 (5 bases). CDR1 is MNHEY and CDR2 is SVGAGI in the germline V gene. This CDR3 is built from 15 residues. V lost 2 bases and J lost 1, with 9 bases in between. The CDR3 reads CASSYRGDSNQPQHF. CDR3 nucleotides: TGTGCCAGCAGTTACCGGGGGGACAGCAATCAGCCCCAGCATTTT.

V and J are TRBV27 and TRBJ1-5; 8 bases align to TRBD1. The germline gives CDR1 MNHEY, CDR2 SMNVEV (reference sequence). With V trimmed by 6 bases and J by 5 bases, 3 bases remained unmatched. The CDR3 covers 13 residues. DNA for the CDR3: TGTGCCAGCAGACAGGGGGGGGATCAGCCCCAGCATTTT. This codes for CASRQGGDQPQHF.

V usage is TRBV5-6 and J usage is TRBJ1-2; 11 positions match TRBD1. CDR1 and CDR2 from the germline V gene are SGHDT and YYEEEE. The CDR3 loop spans 16 amino acids. Trimming took 3 bases from V and 8 from J; bases not matched to a gene: 12. CDR3 DNA sequence: TGTGCCAGCAGCTCGGACAGGGGGCGTGGAGGGGGGGGCTACACCTTC. This translates into CASSSDRGRGGGGYTF.

This chain joins TRBV6-5 and TRBJ2-2; 7 bases match TRBD2. Germline lookup yields CDR1 MNHEY and CDR2 SVGAGI. The CDR3 has 16 residues. J was trimmed by 6 bases and V by 1 base; bases with no gene match: 8. The CDR3 loop is CASSYFAGEFPGELFF. The CDR3 nucleotides read TGTGCCAGCAGTTACTTTGCGGGGGAATTTCCCGGGGAGCTGTTTTTT.

V is TRBV11-2 and J is TRBJ1-2, with a tentative D call TRBD1 (6 bases). This CDR3 is 15 amino acids long. V shed 0 bases and J shed 5 bases, with 13 bases lying between them. Germline CDR1 SGHAT, CDR2 FQNNGV. The CDR3 reads CASSLDRGAGYGYTF. The CDR3 DNA reads TGTGCCAGCAGCTTAGACAGGGGTGCAGGGTATGGCTACACCTTC.

The genes are TRBV29-1 and TRBJ1-2; D unresolved. Per the germline V gene, CDR1 is SQVTM and CDR2 is ANQGSEA. This CDR3 is built from 13 residues. V dropped 7 bases and J dropped 1 base, with 13 bases sitting between them. For the CDR3, the DNA is TGCAGCGCCGCCCCTCAGGTTAACTATGGCTACACCTTC. As protein: CSAAPQVNYGYTF.

The V and J genes are TRBV5-4 and TRBJ2-3; 10 bases agree with TRBD2. In germline, CDR1 is SGHNT, CDR2 YYREEE (reference sequence). The CDR3 length is 16 residues. V shed 2 bases and J 1 base; nucleotides not matched to a gene: 4. CDR3 protein: CASSFWTSGRTDTQYF. CDR3 nucleotide sequence: TGTGCCAGCAGCTTTTGGACTAGCGGCCGCACAGATACGCAGTATTTT.

V usage is TRBV4-1 and J usage is TRBJ2-3; 8 nucleotides align to TRBD2. The CDR3 consists of 17 residues. V lost 0 bases and J lost 3; bases outside the gene matches: 8. CDR1 and CDR2 (germline): MGHRA, YSYEKL. The chain's CDR3 is CASSQDGRGGPTDTQYF. The CDR3 DNA follows: TGCGCCAGCAGCCAAGACGGGAGGGGGGGCCCGACAGATACGCAGTATTTT.

J is TRBJ2-3 and V is TRBV4-2; perhaps TRBD2 as D (5 bases). Trimming stripped 4 bases from V and 5 bases from J, with 10 bases between. The CDR3 spans 13 residues. CDR1 is LGHNA and CDR2 is YNFKEQ in the germline V gene. The CDR3: CASSRPEGDTQYF. CDR3 nucleotide sequence: TGTGCCAGCAGCCGCCCAGAGGGAGATACGCAGTATTTT.

The chain links TRBV19 to TRBJ2-4, with D perhaps matching TRBD2 (7 bases). Looked up from germline, CDR1 is LNHDA and CDR2 is SQIVND (reference sequence). Between the trimmed V and J ends, which lost 3 bases and 1 base, there was a span of 16 bases. This CDR3 comprises 17 residues. DNA for the CDR3: TGTGCCAGTAGTATCGGGGATAGGGGGGGGGCCAAAAACATTCAGTACTTC. Protein: CASSIGDRGGAKNIQYF.

The gene calls are TRBV5-1 and TRBJ2-5; 9 bases align to TRBD2. In germline, CDR1 is SGHRS, CDR2 YFSETQ. The length of the CDR3 is 16 residues. J gave up 2 bases and V 0 bases, and 5 bases lay outside the gene matches. Here the CDR3 DNA reads TGCGCCAGCAGCTTGGGAGCGGGGGGCCCTCAAGAGACCCAGTACTTC. Translation: CASSLGAGGPQETQYF.

This chain links TRBV7-9 with TRBJ2-2; TRBD2 aligns across 14 bases. The ends lost 6 bases at V and 2 bases at J; junction bases unmatched: 11. The CDR3 extends over 19 amino acids. Per germline, CDR1 SEHNR and CDR2 FQNEAQ (reference sequence). The CDR3 DNA is TGTGCCAGCAGACCCCCGGGACTAGCGGGGGTCGCAAACACCGGGGAGCTGTTTTTT. Translated, it gives CASRPPGLAGVANTGELFF.

This clone was seen only once. CDR3 in DNA: TGTGCCAGCAGCTTAGAGTCCAGGGGGCCCTCCTATAATTCACCCCTCCACTTT. Encoded protein: CASSLESRGPSYNSPLHF. The chain is built from TRBV7-8 and TRBJ1-6, with 8 bases lining up with TRBD1. Germline V lookup: CDR1 SGHVS, CDR2 FQNEAQ. The CDR3 runs 18 residues. Unmatched junction bases numbered 5, after V lost 1 base and J lost 0 bases.

V usage is TRBV6-5 and J usage is TRBJ2-7; no clear D. Trimming cost V 2 bases and J 3 bases, with 11 bases left between them. The CDR3 has 14 amino acids. CDR1 and CDR2 (germline): MNHEY, SVGAGI. The CDR3 loop is CASSYPLNNYEQYV. The CDR3 DNA sequence: TGTGCCAGCAGTTACCCACTAAATAACTACGAGCAGTACGTC.

This clone was found a few times. The V and J genes are TRBV7-2 and TRBJ1-2; tentatively, D is TRBD1 (5 bases). V was pared by 2 bases and J by 0 bases, with 13 bases between. This CDR3 region has 16 residues. The germline gives CDR1 SGHTA, CDR2 FQGNSA. The CDR3 here is CASSLSRQTSNYGYTF. The CDR3, as DNA: TGTGCCAGCAGCTTAAGTCGACAGACGTCTAACTATGGCTACACCTTC.

The chain joins TRBV7-2 to TRBJ2-4, with 7 bases aligning to TRBD1. From germline, CDR1 is SGHTA and CDR2 FQGNSA. This CDR3 has 15 amino acids. The V segment lost 5 bases and the J segment 1 base; nucleotides outside the gene matches: 5. The DNA of the CDR3 is TGTGCCAGCAGCATTCTGGACAGGGCCAAAAACATTCAGTACTTC. Translated, it gives CASSILDRAKNIQYF.

The rearrangement joins TRBV21-1 to TRBJ2-7; whether TRBD2, the table's D call, matches the DNA was not checked. TRBV21-1 is reported as a pseudogene. This CDR3 has 15 amino acids. CDR3 in amino acids: CASSSSDSPTYEQYV. The CDR3 DNA is TGTGCCAGCAGCTCGTCTGACTCTCCTACCTACGAGCAGTACGTC.

The J gene is TRBJ2-4, the V gene TRBV29-1, with D tentatively TRBD1 (5 bases). CDR1 and CDR2 from the germline V gene are SQVTM and ANQGSEA. Trimming took 6 bases from V and 0 from J, leaving 12 bases between them. The CDR3 is made up of 14 amino acids. The CDR3 region has the DNA TGCAGCGTGAGACAGACGTTAGCCAAAAACATTCAGTACTTC. This encodes CSVRQTLAKNIQYF.